The 2 T cell receptor beta chains below were found in one sample sequenced in a study of blood T cell repertoires in COVID-19. Only in-frame clones appear in the TCRdb table, and some are missing; sequencing was by immunoSEQ multiplex PCR. Of some 240,000 clones listed, about 87% are singletons. Material: PBMCs or T cells enriched from blood (not recorded which). All receptors derive from a woman aged 35 to 49 who had been exposed to COVID-19.

The chain recombines TRBV18 with TRBJ1-5; 9 positions match TRBD1. Trimming took 0 bases from V and 7 from J; bases not matched to a gene: 7. This CDR3 region has 16 residues. CDR1 is KGHSH, CDR2 LQKENI, per germline. The CDR3 coding sequence is TGTGCCAGCTCACCACCGGTGACAGGGGGAGCACAGCCCCAGCATTTT. Its protein product is CASSPPVTGGAQPQHF.

This clone showed up just once. DNA for the CDR3: TGCGCCAGCAGTCCGGACAGGCCCAATCAGCCCCAGCATTTT. This gives the protein CASSPDRPNQPQHF. The chain employs TRBV10-2 and TRBJ1-5; 7 nucleotides line up with TRBD1. This CDR3 region has 14 residues. Germline CDR1 and CDR2: WSHSY and SAAADI. V was clipped by 5 bases and J by 3 bases; unmatched bases: 4.